Below, 9 T cell receptor beta chains from the same sample are listed, as sequenced in a study of identical twins. TCRdb fed the 5' RACE reads into MiXCR, producing one record per CDR3 protein. The profile shows hundreds of thousands of distinct CDR3 sequences, less than 7% of them singletons. Specimen: naive T cells sorted from blood. The receptor set was obtained from a man younger than 30 in good health.

This clonotype occurred many times. V usage is TRBV5-1 and J usage is TRBJ1-1, with D possibly being TRBD1 (5 bases). V lost 2 bases to trimming and J lost 1 base, with 18 bases between them. This CDR3 has 17 residues. Germline CDR1 reads SGHRS; CDR2 reads YFSETQ. CDR3 amino acids: CASSFTGLLTSNTEAFF. CDR3 sequence (DNA): TGCGCCAGCAGCTTTACAGGACTATTAACTTCGAACACTGAAGCTTTCTTT.

Many counts were recorded for this clonotype. The chain recombines TRBV7-2 with TRBJ1-5; D gene unclear. The ends were cut back, 5 bases at V and 4 bases at J, with 15 bases in the middle. Looked up from germline, CDR1 is SGHTA and CDR2 is FQGNSA. This CDR3 is built from 15 residues. The CDR3 DNA follows: TGTGCCAGCAGCCAAAGACATCTAGGAAATCAGCCCCAGCATTTT. Its protein product is CASSQRHLGNQPQHF.

This clonotype was detected many times. This chain connects TRBV6-2 or TRBV6-3 to TRBJ2-7, with TRBD2 matching 9 bases. J lost 1 base, V lost 4 bases, and 5 bases had no gene match. CDR1 MNHEY and CDR2 SVGEGT come from the germline V gene. CDR3 length: 15 residues. In DNA form, the CDR3 reads TGTGCCAGCAGTTTCGCAGCGGGAGGATCCTACGAGCAGTACTTC. It yields the protein CASSFAAGGSYEQYF.

This clonotype was seen only a few times. The chain links TRBV5-1 to TRBJ2-1, with 9 bases matching TRBD1. Per the germline V gene, CDR1 is SGHRS and CDR2 is YFSETQ. Trimming at V came to 4 bases and at J to 5 bases, leaving 10 bases not matched to a gene. This CDR3 spans 16 amino acids. In DNA form, the CDR3 reads TGCGCCAGCAGCCCGACAGGGGGGAACGGAGACAATGAGCAGTTCTTC. Translation gives CASSPTGGNGDNEQFF.

The chain joins TRBV11-3 to TRBJ2-2; 9 bases align to TRBD2. CDR3 length: 16 residues. V was clipped by 0 bases and J by 2 bases; unmatched bases: 1. The germline CDR1 and CDR2 sequences are SGHNT and YENEEA. CDR3 protein: CASSLEGTSNTGELFF. CDR3 coding DNA: TGTGCCAGCAGCTTAGAAGGGACTAGCAACACCGGGGAGCTGTTTTTT.

The table lists this clonotype with many counts. The chain links TRBV20-1 to TRBJ1-3; TRBD1 agrees at 10 bases. Germline CDR1 is DFQATT and CDR2 is SNEGSKA (reference sequence). V lost 5 bases and J lost 7; bases outside the gene matches: 5. This CDR3 is built from 13 residues. The CDR3 DNA follows: TGCAGTGCTTTGAAGGACAGGGGGAACACCATATATTTT. Its protein product is CSALKDRGNTIYF.

This clonotype was seen many times. The rearrangement links TRBV4-3 to TRBJ1-2; possible D gene TRBD1, 5 bases. This CDR3 has 15 amino acids. Germline V lookup: CDR1 LGHNA, CDR2 YSLEER. V lost 4 bases and J lost 2, with 14 bases in between. CDR3 sequence reads: CASSPMGGLNYGYTF. Written as DNA, the CDR3 is TGCGCCAGCAGCCCGATGGGGGGGTTAAACTATGGCTACACCTTC.

This clonotype was detected ten times or more. The chain employs TRBV5-1 and TRBJ2-3, with D possibly being TRBD2 (6 bases). Germline loops: CDR1 SGHRS, CDR2 YFSETQ. CDR3 size: 16 residues. The V and J ends lost 2 bases and 5 bases respectively, with 18 bases between them. CDR3 coding DNA: TGCGCCAGCAGCTTCTCCATACGGGAGTCGGTAGATACGCAGTATTTT. It codes for CASSFSIRESVDTQYF.

There are many counts of this clonotype. The chain links TRBV12-3 or TRBV12-4 to TRBJ2-5; 7 positions agree with TRBD2. This CDR3 is built from 16 residues. After removal of 3 bases from V and 3 bases from J, the junction contained 10 bases not matched to a gene. The CDR3 bases are TGTGCCAGCAGTTTGATTCGGCTAGCGGAAGAAGAGACCCAGTACTTC. As protein: CASSLIRLAEEETQYF.